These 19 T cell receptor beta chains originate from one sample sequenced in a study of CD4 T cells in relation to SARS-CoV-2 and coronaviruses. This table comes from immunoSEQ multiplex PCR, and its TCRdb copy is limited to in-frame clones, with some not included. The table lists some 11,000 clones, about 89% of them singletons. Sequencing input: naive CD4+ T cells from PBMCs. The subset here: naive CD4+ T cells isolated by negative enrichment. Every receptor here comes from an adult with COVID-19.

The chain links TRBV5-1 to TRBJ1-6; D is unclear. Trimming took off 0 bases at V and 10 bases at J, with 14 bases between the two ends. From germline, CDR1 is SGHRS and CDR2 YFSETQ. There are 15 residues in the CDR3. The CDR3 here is CASSLEGRTQSPLHF. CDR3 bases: TGCGCCAGCAGCTTGGAGGGCAGGACCCAATCACCCCTCCACTTT.

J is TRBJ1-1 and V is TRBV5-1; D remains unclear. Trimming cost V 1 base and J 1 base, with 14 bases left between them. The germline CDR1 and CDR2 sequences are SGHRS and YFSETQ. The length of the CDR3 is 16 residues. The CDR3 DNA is TGCGCCAGCAGCTTGCGGCCCGGGAACGGGAACACTGAAGCTTTCTTT. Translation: CASSLRPGNGNTEAFF.

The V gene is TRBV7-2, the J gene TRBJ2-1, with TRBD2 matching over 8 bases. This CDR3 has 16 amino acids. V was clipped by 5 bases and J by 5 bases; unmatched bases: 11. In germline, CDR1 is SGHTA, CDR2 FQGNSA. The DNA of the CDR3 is TGTGCCAGCAGCCGCGGGGGTGGCGGGGGGCACAATGAGCAGTTCTTC. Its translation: CASSRGGGGGHNEQFF. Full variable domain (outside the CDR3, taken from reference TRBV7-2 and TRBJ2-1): GAGVSQSPSNKVTEKGKDVELRCDPISGHTALYWYRQSLGQGLEFLIYFQGNSAPDKSGLPSDRFSAERTGGSVSTLTIQRTQQEDSAVYLCASSRGGGGGHNEQFFGPGTRLTVL.

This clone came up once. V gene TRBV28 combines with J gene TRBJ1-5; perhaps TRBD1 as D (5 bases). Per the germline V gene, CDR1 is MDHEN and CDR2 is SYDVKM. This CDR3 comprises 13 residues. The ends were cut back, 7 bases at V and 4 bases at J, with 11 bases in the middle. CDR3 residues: CASKGRLNQPQHF. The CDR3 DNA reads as TGTGCCAGCAAGGGACGGTTAAATCAGCCCCAGCATTTT. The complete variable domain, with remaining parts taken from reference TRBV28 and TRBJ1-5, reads DVKVTQSSRYLVKRTGEKVFLECVQDMDHENMFWYRQDPGLGLRLIYFSYDVKMKEKGDIPEGYSVSREKKERFSLILESASTNQTSMYLCASKGRLNQPQHFGDGTRLSIL.

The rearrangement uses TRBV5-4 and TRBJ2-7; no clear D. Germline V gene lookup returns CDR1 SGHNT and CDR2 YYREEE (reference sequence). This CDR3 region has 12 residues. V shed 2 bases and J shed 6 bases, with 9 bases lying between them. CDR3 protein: CASSLGVGEQYF. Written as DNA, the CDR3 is TGTGCCAGCAGCTTAGGTGTCGGCGAGCAGTACTTC.

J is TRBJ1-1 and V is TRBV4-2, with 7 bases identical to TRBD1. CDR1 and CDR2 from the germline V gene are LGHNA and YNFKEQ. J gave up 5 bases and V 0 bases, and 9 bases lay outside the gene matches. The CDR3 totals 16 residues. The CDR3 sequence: CASSQDLGQGGTEAFF. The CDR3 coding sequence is TGTGCCAGCAGCCAAGACCTGGGTCAGGGGGGGACTGAAGCTTTCTTT.

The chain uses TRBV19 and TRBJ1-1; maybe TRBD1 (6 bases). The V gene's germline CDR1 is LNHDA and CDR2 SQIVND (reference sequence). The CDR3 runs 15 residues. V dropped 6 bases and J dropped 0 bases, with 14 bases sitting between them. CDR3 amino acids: CASRTWTVMNTEAFF. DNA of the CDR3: TGTGCCAGTAGGACATGGACAGTTATGAACACTGAAGCTTTCTTT.

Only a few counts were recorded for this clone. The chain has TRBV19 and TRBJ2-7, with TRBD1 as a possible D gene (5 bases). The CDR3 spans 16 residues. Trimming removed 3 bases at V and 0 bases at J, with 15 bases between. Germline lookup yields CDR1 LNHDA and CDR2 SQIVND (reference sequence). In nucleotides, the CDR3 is TGTGCCAGTAGTATGTGGAGACAAAGGGGCTCCTACGAGCAGTACTTC. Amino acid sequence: CASSMWRQRGSYEQYF.

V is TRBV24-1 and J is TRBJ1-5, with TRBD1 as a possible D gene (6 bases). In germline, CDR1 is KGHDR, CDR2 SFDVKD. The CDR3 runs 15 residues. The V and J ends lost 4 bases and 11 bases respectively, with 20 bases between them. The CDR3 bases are TGTGCCACCAGTGAAGGAACCAAAGGGGGATCAGCCCAGCATTTT. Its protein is CATSEGTKGGSAQHF.

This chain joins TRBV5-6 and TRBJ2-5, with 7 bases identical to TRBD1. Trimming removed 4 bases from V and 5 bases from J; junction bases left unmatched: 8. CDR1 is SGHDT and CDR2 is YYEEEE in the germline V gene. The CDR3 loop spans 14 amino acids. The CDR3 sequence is CASSPTGVSETQYF. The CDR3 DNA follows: TGTGCCAGCAGCCCAACAGGGGTTTCGGAGACCCAGTACTTC.

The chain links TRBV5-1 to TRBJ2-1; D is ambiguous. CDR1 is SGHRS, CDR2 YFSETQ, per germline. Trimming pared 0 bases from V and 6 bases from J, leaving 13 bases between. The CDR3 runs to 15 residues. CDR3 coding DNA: TGCGCCAGCAGCTTGGTGACTCGGTTGGGCAATGAGCAGTTCTTC. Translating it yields CASSLVTRLGNEQFF.

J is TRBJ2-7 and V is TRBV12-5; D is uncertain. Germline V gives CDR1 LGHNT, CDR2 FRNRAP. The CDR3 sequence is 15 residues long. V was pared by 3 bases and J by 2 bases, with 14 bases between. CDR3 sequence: CASGFAIGVAYEQYF. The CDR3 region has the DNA TGTGCTAGTGGTTTCGCCATTGGGGTGGCCTACGAGCAGTACTTC.

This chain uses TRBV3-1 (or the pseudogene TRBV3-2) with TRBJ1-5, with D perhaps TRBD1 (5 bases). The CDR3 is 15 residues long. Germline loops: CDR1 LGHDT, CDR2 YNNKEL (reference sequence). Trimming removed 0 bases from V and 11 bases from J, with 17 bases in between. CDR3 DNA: TGTGCCAGCAGCCAAGACAGTGGGATTTCCAGGGCCCAGCATTTT. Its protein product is CASSQDSGISRAQHF.

The CDR3 nucleotides are TGTGCCAGCAGCTGGGAACAGGGCGTGGGGGGTAGCAATCAGCCCCAGCATTTT. This sequence encodes CASSWEQGVGGSNQPQHF. The genes are TRBV7-9 and TRBJ1-5; D is possibly TRBD1 (6 bases). V was cut by 4 bases and J by 0 bases, with 19 bases left in between. The CDR3 runs 18 residues. The germline V gene encodes CDR1 SEHNR and CDR2 FQNEAQ (reference sequence).

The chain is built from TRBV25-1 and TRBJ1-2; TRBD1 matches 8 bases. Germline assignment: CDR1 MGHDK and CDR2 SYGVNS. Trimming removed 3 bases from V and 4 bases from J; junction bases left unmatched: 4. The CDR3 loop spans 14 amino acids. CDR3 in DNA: TGTGCCAGCAGTGACCCGGACAGGGTCTATGGCTACACCTTC. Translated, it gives CASSDPDRVYGYTF.

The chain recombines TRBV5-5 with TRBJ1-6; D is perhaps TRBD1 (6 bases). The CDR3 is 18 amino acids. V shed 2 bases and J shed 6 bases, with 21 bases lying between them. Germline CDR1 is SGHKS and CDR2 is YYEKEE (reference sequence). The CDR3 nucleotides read TGTGCCAGCAGCTTAAAGGGAACAGGGAGAATGGGTAATTCACCCCTCCACTTT. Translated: CASSLKGTGRMGNSPLHF.

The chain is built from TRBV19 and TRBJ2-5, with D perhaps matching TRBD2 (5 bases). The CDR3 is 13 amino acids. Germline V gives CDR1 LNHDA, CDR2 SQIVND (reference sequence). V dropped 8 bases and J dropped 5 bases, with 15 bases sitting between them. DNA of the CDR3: TGTGCCAGTCAGAGTAACCGCGGGGAGACCCAGTACTTC. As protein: CASQSNRGETQYF. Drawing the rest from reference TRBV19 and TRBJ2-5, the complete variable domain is DGGITQSPKYLFRKEGQNVTLSCEQNLNHDAMYWYRQDPGQGLRLIYYSQIVNDFQKGDIAEGYSVSREKKESFPLTVTSAQKNPTAFYLCASQSNRGETQYFGPGTRLLVL.

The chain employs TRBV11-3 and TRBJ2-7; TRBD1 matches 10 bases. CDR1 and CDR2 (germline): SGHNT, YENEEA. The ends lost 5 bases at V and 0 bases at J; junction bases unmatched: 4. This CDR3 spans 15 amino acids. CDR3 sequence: CASSPGQGDSYEQYF. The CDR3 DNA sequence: TGTGCCAGCAGCCCAGGACAGGGGGACTCCTACGAGCAGTACTTC.

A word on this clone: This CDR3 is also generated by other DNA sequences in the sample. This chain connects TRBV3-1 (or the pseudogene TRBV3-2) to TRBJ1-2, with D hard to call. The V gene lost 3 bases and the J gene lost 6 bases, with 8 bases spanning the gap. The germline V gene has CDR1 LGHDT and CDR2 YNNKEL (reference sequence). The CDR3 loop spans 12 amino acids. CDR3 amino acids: CASSHTGNGYTF. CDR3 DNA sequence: TGTGCCAGCAGCCACACGGGGAATGGCTACACCTTC.